The 15 T cell receptor beta chains below come from one sample, sequenced in a study of CD8+CD57+ T cells in acquired aplastic anemia. Profiles of TCR beta VDJ and CDR3 were generated from a genomic DNA template. TCRdb used MiXCR to reprocess the reads, holding one entry per CDR3 protein. The sample has under 250,000 distinct CDR3 sequences; around 32% are singletons. Input material: sorted CD4+, CD8+, or CD8+CD57+ T cells (not recorded which) from PBMCs. All receptors come from a human donor in good health, serving as a control.

This clonotype was seen many times. The CDR3, as DNA: TGTGCCACCAGCGGGACTAGCGGGAGTGTGGGTCTTGAGCAGTTCTTC. Translation: CATSGTSGSVGLEQFF. The rearrangement uses TRBV24-1 and TRBJ2-1; 14 nucleotides align to TRBD2. V lost 7 bases, J lost 9 bases, and 10 bases stayed unmatched. Looked up from germline, CDR1 is KGHDR and CDR2 is SFDVKD. The CDR3 spans 16 residues.

A word on this clonotype: A much larger clone differs by one base, so this may be a read error. The chain couples TRBV7-2 to TRBJ1-2, with D unclear. Germline V lookup: CDR1 SGHTA, CDR2 FQGNSA. The CDR3 runs to 17 residues. The CDR3 loop reads CASSSRLHSVANYGHTF. The DNA for the CDR3 is TGTGCCAGCAGCTCCAGGCTACATTCGGTAGCTAACTATGGCCACACCTTC.

This clonotype was seen ten or more times. This chain links TRBV6-1 with TRBJ2-7, with 7 bases identical to TRBD2. CDR1 MNHNS and CDR2 SASEGT come from the germline V gene. Trimming cost V 4 bases and J 2 bases; bases outside gene matches: 11. This CDR3 is 16 amino acids long. This CDR3 is CASSVSGLGAAYEQYF. For the CDR3, the DNA is TGTGCCAGCAGTGTATCCGGACTAGGGGCCGCCTACGAGCAGTACTTC.

The gene calls are TRBV24-1 and TRBJ1-2; D might be TRBD1 (5 bases). Germline V gene lookup returns CDR1 KGHDR and CDR2 SFDVKD. The CDR3 consists of 14 residues. Trimming took 5 bases from V and 5 from J, leaving 14 bases between them. The CDR3 nucleotides are TGTGCCACCAGTGCAACTAGTGGGGCATATGGCTACACCTTC. It is translated as CATSATSGAYGYTF.

J is TRBJ2-7 and V is TRBV18, with TRBD1 matching 8 bases. The germline CDR1 and CDR2 sequences are KGHSH and LQKENI. The V gene end was trimmed by 2 bases and the J gene end by 2 bases; junction bases not matched to a gene: 8. The CDR3 runs 16 residues. In DNA form, the CDR3 reads TGTGCCAGCTCACCATCGACAGGGGTATGGACCTACGAGCAGTACTTC. Protein: CASSPSTGVWTYEQYF.

At least ten counts were recorded for this clonotype. The rearrangement links TRBV29-1 to TRBJ2-7; D is undetermined. CDR1 and CDR2 from the germline V gene are SQVTM and ANQGSEA. V was shortened by 0 bases and J by 4 bases, with 19 bases between the two germline ends. The CDR3 length is 16 residues. The CDR3 nucleotides are TGCAGCGTTGAAGATTCGAAGTCCATCGTCCGGTACGAGCAGTACTTC. This sequence encodes CSVEDSKSIVRYEQYF.

The table lists this clonotype with a few counts. Germline is not matched at one junction end, which may reflect a read error. The rearrangement links TRBV7-8 to TRBJ1-1, with D unclear. The CDR3 spans 14 residues. Germline V gene sequence: CDR1 SGHVS, CDR2 FQNEAQ. In DNA form, the CDR3 reads TGTGCCAGCAGCTTCGGCACGTCGAACGCTGAAGCTTTCTTT. Translation: CASSFGTSNAEAFF.

Turning to this clonotype: One end of the junction varies from germline; a read error may be responsible. The chain recombines TRBV25-1 with TRBJ2-5, with D uncertain. Germline CDR1 is MGHDK and CDR2 is SYGVNS. The CDR3 consists of 12 residues. The chain's CDR3 is CTSSERLKTQYF. CDR3 nucleotide sequence: TGTACCAGCAGTGAACGTCTGAAGACCCAGTACTTC.

This clonotype has ten or more counts. This sequence joins TRBV29-1 and TRBJ2-5; 7 bases fit TRBD1. This CDR3 spans 14 amino acids. V was pared by 5 bases and J by 5 bases, with 11 bases of the junction left unmatched. CDR1 and CDR2 from the germline V gene are SQVTM and ANQGSEA. The CDR3 sequence is CSVNIGGSGETQYF. CDR3 bases: TGCAGCGTTAATATAGGGGGCTCGGGGGAGACCCAGTACTTC.

The chain combines TRBV9 with TRBJ1-2, with a possible D match to TRBD1 (6 bases). The ends were cut back, 3 bases at V and 8 bases at J, with 11 bases in the middle. Germline V gene data show CDR1 as SGDLS and CDR2 as YYNGEE. CDR3 length: 12 amino acids. Written as DNA, the CDR3 is TGTGCCAGCAGCGGGTCAGGGGTCGGCTACACCTTC. Its protein product is CASSGSGVGYTF.

The genes are TRBV5-4 and TRBJ1-4; 10 bases agree with TRBD1. V was pared by 3 bases and J by 6 bases, with 2 bases of the junction left unmatched. Germline values: CDR1 SGHNT, CDR2 YYREEE (reference sequence). The CDR3 spans 14 residues. In DNA, the CDR3 is TGTGCCAGCAGCTGGACAGGGGGGGATGAAAAACTGTTTTTT. This codes for CASSWTGGDEKLFF.

The sample holds many counts of this clonotype. This rearrangement joins TRBV20-1 to TRBJ1-6, with 9 nucleotides matching TRBD1. Germline CDR1 reads DFQATT; CDR2 reads SNEGSKA (reference sequence). Trimming at V came to 7 bases and at J to 7 bases, leaving 8 bases not matched to a gene. CDR3 length: 14 amino acids. The CDR3 spells CSVRNRGQNSPLHF. CDR3 in DNA: TGCAGTGTTAGGAACAGGGGGCAAAATTCACCCCTCCACTTT.

The genes are TRBV7-8 and TRBJ2-6, with D possibly being TRBD1 or TRBD2 (5 bases each). The CDR3 totals 18 residues. V was clipped by 1 base and J by 0 bases, with 13 bases between them. Germline CDR1 and CDR2: SGHVS and FQNEAQ. The CDR3 DNA is TGTGCCAGCAGCTTAGTGAGGGGCGCAAGCTCTGGGGCCAACGTCCTGACTTTC. Its translation is CASSLVRGASSGANVLTF.

This clonotype showed up many times. The rearrangement uses TRBV2 and TRBJ2-7, with 10 bases fitting TRBD2. V was clipped by 6 bases and J by 1 base; unmatched bases: 3. The CDR3 consists of 14 residues. Germline V CDR1 and CDR2: SNHLY, FYNNEI. DNA for the CDR3: TGTGCCAGCAGGGGGACTAGCGCGTCCTACGAGCAGTACTTC. Its translation: CASRGTSASYEQYF. The full variable domain, its missing parts supplied by reference TRBV2 and TRBJ2-7, is EPEVTQTPSHQVTQMGQEVILRCVPISNHLYFYWYRQILGQKVEFLVSFYNNEISEKSEIFDDQFSVERPDGSNFTLKIRSTKLEDSAMYFCASRGTSASYEQYFGPGTRLTVT.

This clonotype was counted many times. The V gene is TRBV19, the J gene TRBJ2-7, with D unresolved. The germline V gene encodes CDR1 LNHDA and CDR2 SQIVND (reference sequence). The CDR3 length is 15 residues. The V gene lost 3 bases and the J gene lost 0 bases, with 12 bases spanning the gap. The CDR3 loop reads CASSIGVWGSYEQYF. The CDR3 DNA reads TGTGCCAGTAGTATTGGGGTATGGGGCTCCTACGAGCAGTACTTC. Using reference TRBV19 and TRBJ2-7 for the parts outside the CDR3, the full variable domain is DGGITQSPKYLFRKEGQNVTLSCEQNLNHDAMYWYRQDPGQGLRLIYYSQIVNDFQKGDIAEGYSVSREKKESFPLTVTSAQKNPTAFYLCASSIGVWGSYEQYFGPGTRLTVT.